The clone carrying this T cell receptor beta chain was detected only a few times. What it binds is not known. Both 60 Vbeta primers and 13 Jbeta primers went into the PCR. Using immunoSEQ multiplex PCR, the repertoire was profiled, and TCRdb retains in-frame clones only, with some absent. The table has some 120,000 clones, roughly 70% seen once. The sample belongs to a study of cytomegalovirus exposure and HLA in healthy donors. Findings of the study overall: Both high specificity and high sensitivity reportedly marked the classifier's diagnosis of cytomegalovirus status.

CDR3 size: 17 residues. V lost 0 bases and J 0 bases, leaving 13 bases between the germline ends. CDR1 and CDR2 (germline): SGHTA, FQGNSA. The genes are TRBV7-2 and TRBJ2-3; no definite D call. Sequenced: PBMCs. The clonotype originates from a man aged 25-40 years in good health and CMV-seropositive. CDR3 in DNA: TGTGCCAGCAGCTTAGCGCCACAGCCTCGTAGCACAGATACGCAGTATTTT. Residues: CASSLAPQPRSTDTQYF.